This is a list of T cell receptor beta chains from one sample in a study of CD8 T cells in Susac syndrome. In TCRdb, the immunoSEQ multiplex PCR reads were re-called with MiXCR into one record per CDR3 protein. This repertoire shows hundreds of thousands of distinct CDR3 sequences, about 94% found once; its top ten account for about 0.15%. The sequenced sample was CD4+ T cells from PBMCs. All receptors derive from a human donor with Susac syndrome. Each CDR3 is given with its conserved first and last residue. A D gene is named only where the DNA matches it firmly. Some rows have no size entry. The others give once, few or many, or a class for an expanded clone.

D	V	size	J	CDR3	DNA
-	TRBV3-1	-	TRBJ2-2	CASSLPGTTGTGELFF	TGTGCCAGCAGCCTCCCCGGGACAACGGGCACCGGGGAGCTGTTTTTT
-	TRBV12-3/TRBV12-4	-	TRBJ1-2	CASGTRIGGYTF	TGTGCCAGCGGGACGAGGATAGGAGGCTACACCTTC
-	TRBV5-4	-	TRBJ2-5	CASSLETGKETQYF	TGTGCCAGCAGCTTGGAGACAGGCAAAGAGACCCAGTACTTC
-	TRBV24-1	-	TRBJ1-5	CATSGAGFDQPQHF	TGTGCCACCAGTGGGGCAGGGTTTGATCAGCCCCAGCATTTT
-	TRBV9	-	TRBJ2-7	CASSVEAGYEQYF	TGTGCCAGCAGCGTAGAGGCCGGTTACGAGCAGTACTTC
-	TRBV29-1	-	TRBJ1-3	CSVLLGPGNTIYF	TGCAGCGTTTTACTCGGGCCTGGAAACACCATATATTTT
-	TRBV21-1	-	TRBJ2-2	CASSNQAGIRDTGELFF	TGTGCCAGCAGCAACCAAGCGGGGATTCGGGACACCGGGGAGCTGTTTTTT
TRBD2	TRBV30	-	TRBJ2-4	CAWSALAGGQENIQYF	TGTGCCTGGAGTGCGCTAGCGGGGGGGCAAGAAAACATTCAGTACTTC
-	TRBV14	-	TRBJ2-7	CASSQEVGGFEQYF	TGTGCCAGCAGCCAAGAGGTCGGAGGGTTCGAGCAGTACTTC
-	TRBV20-1	once	TRBJ2-7	CSASQGTQYEQYF	TGCAGTGCTAGCCAGGGGACACAATACGAGCAGTACTTC
-	TRBV18	-	TRBJ2-5	CASSPDRTASQETQYF	TGTGCCAGCTCACCAGACCGGACAGCATCCCAAGAGACCCAGTACTTC
-	TRBV7-2	-	TRBJ2-3	CASSLGLEREYF	TGTGCCAGCAGCTTAGGACTGGAGCGGGAGTATTTT
-	TRBV6-1	-	TRBJ1-5	CASSGRGDGDQPQHF	TGTGCCAGCAGTGGGCGAGGGGACGGGGATCAGCCCCAGCATTTT
-	TRBV3-1	-	TRBJ2-1	CASSQVSGGNEQFF	TGTGCCAGCAGCCAAGTTTCCGGCGGGAATGAGCAGTTCTTC
TRBD2	TRBV20-1	-	TRBJ2-7	CSARSSGGLLEQYF	TGCAGTGCTAGGTCTAGCGGGGGTCTCCTCGAGCAGTACTTC
TRBD2	TRBV20-1	-	TRBJ2-3	CSAHPTSGTTSTDTQYF	TGCAGTGCTCACCCGACTAGCGGAACTACTAGCACAGATACGCAGTATTTT
-	TRBV6-2/TRBV6-3	once	TRBJ2-7	CASSRDSPGWTYEQYF	TGTGCCAGCAGTCGCGACAGTCCCGGGTGGACCTACGAGCAGTACTTC
-	TRBV4-3	-	TRBJ1-1	CASSQDDASSLGLWTEAFF	TGCGCCAGCAGCCAAGATGACGCCTCCTCCCTGGGACTATGGACTGAAGCTTTCTTT
TRBD2	TRBV20-1	-	TRBJ2-1	CSVSGTSSYNEQFF	TGCAGTGTCTCCGGGACTAGCTCCTACAATGAGCAGTTCTTC
-	TRBV30	-	TRBJ1-1	CADMRDTEAFF	TGTGCGGACATGCGAGACACTGAAGCTTTCTTT